This T cell receptor (beta chain) originates from a study of blood T cell repertoires in COVID-19. Study as a whole: COVID-19 samples from acute and convalescent phases originated in the United States, Italy and Spain. T cells, B-cell-depleted T cells, or PBMCs supplied cDNA or gDNA.

This CDR3 is 12 amino acids long. The V end lost 3 bases, the J end lost 12 bases, and 12 bases lay between the germline ends. The germline V gene has CDR1 SGHAT and CDR2 FQNNGV. Under the authors' procedure: Estimated nucleated cell counts came from reference gene primer amplification. Data came from immunoSEQ multiplex PCR; TCRdb stores just in-frame clones and leaves some out. V, J and clone size derive from that table, while D and trimming were established from the DNA sequence. The table lists about 120,000 clones, less than 90% of them singletons, with under 13% in the top ten. The V and J genes are TRBV11-2 and TRBJ2-1, with D tentatively TRBD1 (6 bases). The sequence derives from an older man with acute or convalescent COVID-19. The sequenced sample consisted of peripheral blood. The CDR3 nucleotides are TGTGCCAGCAGCTTCTACAGGGAAAGGCAGTTCTTC. Translating gives CASSFYRERQFF.